What follows describes a single T cell receptor beta chain. How the authors handled the data: Reference gene primers were amplified, and this amplification served to estimate nucleated cell counts. Assay used: immunoSEQ multiplex PCR; TCRdb lists only in-frame clones, some missing. V and J calls and clone size are as listed in that table; D and trimming were resolved from the DNA. The sample lists about 250,000 clones, around four fifths occurring once. The CDR3 runs 15 residues. V was pared by 6 bases and J by 2 bases, with 9 bases of the junction left unmatched. Germline loops: CDR1 MNHEY, CDR2 SVGAGI. This sample stems from a study of blood T cell repertoires in COVID-19. Whole-study context: PBMCs, B-cell-depleted T cells, or T cells provided the cDNA or gDNA that made up the material.

The chain has TRBV6-5 and TRBJ1-1, with 7 bases that match TRBD1. Sample: peripheral blood. The TCR sequence derives from a man in his forties or fifties with active or convalescent COVID-19. The CDR3, as DNA: TGTGCCAGCAGCATTACAGGGGACTTAAACACTGAAGCTTTCTTT. This translates into CASSITGDLNTEAFF.